Below are 8 T cell receptor beta chains sequenced from a single sample in a study of response to subunit inactivated influenza vaccine. TCRdb processed the RT-PCR reads anew with MiXCR; each CDR3 protein has one entry. The table lists some 540,000 distinct CDR3 sequences, approximately 24% of them singletons, with roughly 2.8% in the top ten. The data also belong to a second study, concerning T cells expressing NK-cell markers. As that study records: What made the TCR beta cDNA was 5'RACE template switching with UMIs.

The sample here was CD4+ T cells sorted from PBMCs, taken 11 to 12 days after vaccination. All receptors derive from a man between 45 and 60 years old who received an inactivated influenza vaccine.

The chain combines TRBV5-5 with TRBJ2-1, with 9 bases matching TRBD2. CDR3 length: 17 amino acids. After removal of 4 bases from V and 10 bases from J, the junction contained 18 bases not matched to a gene. Per germline, CDR1 SGHKS and CDR2 YYEKEE (reference sequence). This CDR3 is CASSRGTASGTVGEQFF. The CDR3 region has the DNA TGTGCCAGCAGCAGAGGGACGGCTAGCGGGACTGTTGGAGAGCAGTTCTTC.

The J gene is TRBJ2-1, the V gene TRBV20-1; D is unclear. Trimming cost V 3 bases and J 0 bases, with 15 bases left between them. In germline, CDR1 is DFQATT, CDR2 SNEGSKA (reference sequence). CDR3 size: 16 residues. The CDR3 sequence is CSASLVTYSSYNEQFF. The CDR3 bases are TGCAGTGCTAGCCTCGTCACCTACAGCTCCTACAATGAGCAGTTCTTC.

This sequence joins TRBV11-2 and TRBJ1-3; D ambiguous. V lost 5 bases to trimming and J lost 2 bases, with 7 bases between them. The germline V gene has CDR1 SGHAT and CDR2 FQNNGV. CDR3 size: 13 residues. CDR3 coding DNA: TGTGCCAGCAGCCACGGGGCTGGAAACACCATATATTTT. Translation: CASSHGAGNTIYF.

The chain uses TRBV10-3 and TRBJ2-1, with D possibly TRBD2 on 6 matching bases. The germline V and J ends were trimmed by 4 bases and 4 bases, with 14 bases remaining between them. Germline V gene lookup returns CDR1 ENHRY and CDR2 SYGVKD. This CDR3 has 15 amino acids. The CDR3 loop is CAISGGTGGYNEQFF. The CDR3 DNA sequence: TGTGCCATCAGTGGGGGGACTGGGGGGTACAATGAGCAGTTCTTC.

This clonotype has just a few counts. The genes are TRBV29-1 and TRBJ1-1; D remains unclear. Germline CDR1 reads SQVTM; CDR2 reads ANQGSEA. CDR3 length: 12 residues. The germline V and J ends were trimmed by 7 bases and 5 bases, with 14 bases remaining between them. CDR3: CSARWARTEAFF. CDR3 nucleotide sequence: TGCAGCGCTAGGTGGGCGCGGACTGAAGCTTTCTTT. The complete variable domain, with remaining parts taken from reference TRBV29-1 and TRBJ1-1, reads SAVISQKPSRDICQRGTSLTIQCQVDSQVTMMFWYRQQPGQSLTLIATANQGSEATYESGFVIDKFPISRPNLTFSTLTVSNMSPEDSSIYLCSARWARTEAFFGQGTRLTVV.

As for this clonotype: A much larger clone is a single base away; this may be a read error. The rearrangement uses TRBV29-1 and TRBJ1-1; D is unclear. Trimming cost V 3 bases and J 4 bases, with 12 bases left between them. The CDR3 is 13 amino acids. Germline V lookup: CDR1 SQVTM, CDR2 ANQGSEA. The chain's CDR3 is CSVEEGICTEAFF. The CDR3 DNA follows: TGCAGCGTTGAGGAGGGTATATGCACTGAAGCTTTCTTT.

The CDR3 loop is CSLNLAGNTDTQYF. The CDR3 region has the DNA TGCAGTCTAAACCTAGCGGGGAACACAGATACGCAGTATTTT. The genes are TRBV20-1 and TRBJ2-3, with 9 nucleotides matching TRBD2. CDR3 size: 14 residues. Germline values: CDR1 DFQATT, CDR2 SNEGSKA (reference sequence). The V and J ends lost 8 bases and 2 bases, in that order; junction bases with no gene match: 8.

The chain recombines TRBV29-1 with TRBJ2-2; no clear D gene. The V gene lost 4 bases and the J gene lost 7 bases, with 16 bases spanning the gap. The V gene's germline CDR1 is SQVTM and CDR2 ANQGSEA. This CDR3 comprises 14 residues. This chain's CDR3 is CSVGPATYGGELFF. CDR3 nucleotide sequence: TGCAGCGTTGGTCCAGCCACCTACGGCGGGGAGCTGTTTTTT.